This TCR beta chain came from a study of T cell responses to AZD1222 COVID-19 vaccine. Here immunoSEQ multiplex PCR was the method, and the copy in TCRdb shows in-frame clones only, minus some. The sample yields under 80,000 clones, about four fifths seen once. Trimming took 2 bases from V and 4 from J, leaving 9 bases between them. This CDR3 has 13 residues. CDR1 is SGHRS, CDR2 YFSETQ, per germline. The chain carries TRBV5-1 and TRBJ1-1, with D tentatively TRBD1 (6 bases). The sequence came from an adult in good health. The sample was peripheral blood, taken on day 0 of MenACWY control vaccination. CDR3 protein: CASSFEGGTEAFF. DNA for the CDR3: TGCGCCAGCAGCTTTGAGGGGGGCACTGAAGCTTTCTTT.